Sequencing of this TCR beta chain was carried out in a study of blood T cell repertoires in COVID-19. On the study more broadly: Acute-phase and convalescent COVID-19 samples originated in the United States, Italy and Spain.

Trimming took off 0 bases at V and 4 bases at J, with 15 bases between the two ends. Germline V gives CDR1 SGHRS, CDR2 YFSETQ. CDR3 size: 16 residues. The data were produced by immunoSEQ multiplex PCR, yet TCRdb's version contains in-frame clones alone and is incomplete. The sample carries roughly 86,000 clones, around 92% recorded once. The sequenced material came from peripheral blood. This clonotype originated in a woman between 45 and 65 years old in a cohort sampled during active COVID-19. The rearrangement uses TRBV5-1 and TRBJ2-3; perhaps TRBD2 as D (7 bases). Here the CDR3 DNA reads TGCGCCAGCAGCTTGGAGGGGGGGCGTTTAGCAGATACGCAGTATTTT. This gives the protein CASSLEGGRLADTQYF.